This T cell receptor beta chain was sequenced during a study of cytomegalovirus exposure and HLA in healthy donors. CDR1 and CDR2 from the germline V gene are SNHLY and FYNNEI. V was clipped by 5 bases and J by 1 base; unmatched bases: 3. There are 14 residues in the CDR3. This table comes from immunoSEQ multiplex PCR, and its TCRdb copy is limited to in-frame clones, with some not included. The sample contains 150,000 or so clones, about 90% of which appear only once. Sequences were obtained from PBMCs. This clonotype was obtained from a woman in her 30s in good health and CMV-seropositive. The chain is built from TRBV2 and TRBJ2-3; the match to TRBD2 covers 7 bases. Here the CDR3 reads CASSRLARTDTQYF. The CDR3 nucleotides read TGTGCCAGCAGTCGACTAGCCCGCACAGATACGCAGTATTTT.